The TCR beta chain described here comes from a study of identical twins (dated by TCRdb to the mid-2010s). Background on the whole study: TCR alpha and beta repertoires from monozygotic twins, unrelated adults of various ages and cord blood were deep-sequenced to test whether fetal clonotypes persist. To rule out contamination, replicate twin experiments were performed at different times with different library preparation protocols. Overall results and qualifications from the work: Recombination models systematically underestimated out-of-frame TCR alpha sharing in monozygotic twins but agreed with sharing between unrelated individuals. In beta out-of-frame sequences, excess twin sharing was weaker, because having fewer shared sequences lowered the signal-to-noise ratio. Conclusions relied on cross-sectional statistical analysis, since the same donors could not be followed over many years. Compared with coincidental sharing between unrelated individuals, an excess of low generation-probability sequences was observed among out-of-frame TCR alpha sequences shared between twins. Abundant cord blood beta clonotypes carried fewer insertions; young adult naive repertoires showed a weaker similar trend, while memory repertoires showed none. Invariant T cells such as MAIT and iNKT could partly confound zero-insertion analyses, although diverse VJ usage argued against such confounding for most clonotypes.

From the cysteine up to the phenylalanine, the CDR3 has a length of 16 residues. The retained sequence is limited to the CDR3, 48 bases, with the frame set at the first base. The CDR1 and CDR2 encoded by the germline V gene are MDHEN and SYDVKM. The germline V and J ends show losses of 6 bases and 3 bases respectively, and no gene match explains 8 bases of the junction. There are many counts of this clonotype. The antigen it binds to is not known. It has no much larger one-base neighbor in the sample; base qualities were not kept. Receptor amplification or capture employed 5' RACE. Sequenced using an Illumina HiSeq 2000. A universal primer binding site was added through template switching, and the final cDNA carried a unique molecular identifier so that TCR cDNA molecules could be counted accurately. Specific primers in the conserved constant-segment region were used to synthesize first-strand cDNA for TCR alpha and beta chains. Each cDNA library was double barcoded, with a SMART-Mk sample barcode plus Illumina barcodes, to control for contamination. Two successive PCR steps introduced TruSeq adapter sequences along with Illumina sample barcodes. Sequencing of the TCR alpha and beta cDNA libraries was done on the Illumina HiSeq platform using custom primers. The authors' pipeline ran thus. Unique molecular identifiers were extracted from raw reads with MiGEC, and CDR3 positions were determined with MiXCR. For each individual, recombination models were inferred using an EM algorithm with the repgenHMM and IGoR tools. The analysis of shared clonotypes was done with the tcR package in R, with sharing normalized by the product of cloneset sizes. To study raw recombination free of thymic and clonal selection effects, out-of-frame nonproductive sequences were analyzed. TCRdb handled the public reads itself, with Q25 trimming in fastp and clone calling in MiXCR, and kept productive beta chains. A single entry per CDR3 protein holds the most common genes and DNA from its merged rows. The V and J calls and clone size are TCRdb's, not the authors'. The sample contains under 1 million distinct CDR3 sequences, about 12% of them found a single time. The ten largest clones take up roughly 1.5% of the sample.

Every donor in the study was a healthy Caucasian. Three pairs of female monozygotic twins, all aged roughly 18 to 29 years, made up the twin cohort. Peripheral blood mononuclear cells were the source from which RNA for the TCR libraries was isolated. In addition, the sample was reused for a study of yellow fever vaccine responses in identical twins. The second study's authors report: The T cell response to vaccination in identical twins was reported by the authors to appear partly convergent and partly personalized. In the study, vaccine-responding T cell clones were precisely tracked in identical twins.

The rearrangement combines TRBV28 with TRBJ1-5, with 10 middle bases fitting TRBD1. The sample was PBMCs. The TCR comes from a young woman in good health. The CDR3 region has the sequence CASRDLTGGANQPQHF. In nucleotides, the sequence is TGTGCCAGCAGGGACCTGACAGGGGGCGCCAATCAGCCCCAGCATTTT.